This T cell receptor (beta chain) was documented in a study of blood T cell repertoires in COVID-19. For the study at large: Samples came from the United States, Italy and Spain, spanning acute and convalescent COVID-19. In each case, the material was cDNA or gDNA derived from T cells, B-cell-depleted T cells, or PBMCs.

Per the study methods: Cell counts per sample came from amplifying reference gene primers. Only in-frame clones appear in the TCRdb table, and some are missing; sequencing was by immunoSEQ multiplex PCR. V, J and clone size derive from that table, while D and trimming were established from the DNA sequence. In the table there are approximately 110,000 clones, roughly 86% of which are singletons. The CDR3 consists of 14 residues. Germline CDR1 and CDR2: KGHDR and SFDVKD. V shed 5 bases, J shed 5 bases, and the junction held 6 bases outside the gene matches. This clonotype was sampled from a human donor in a cohort sampled during active COVID-19. The genes are TRBV24-1 and TRBJ2-5, with 8 bases matching TRBD1. The sequenced sample was peripheral blood. The CDR3 region has the DNA TGTGCCACCAGTGCCTCGGACAGGGTGGAGACCCAGTACTTC. Translated: CATSASDRVETQYF.